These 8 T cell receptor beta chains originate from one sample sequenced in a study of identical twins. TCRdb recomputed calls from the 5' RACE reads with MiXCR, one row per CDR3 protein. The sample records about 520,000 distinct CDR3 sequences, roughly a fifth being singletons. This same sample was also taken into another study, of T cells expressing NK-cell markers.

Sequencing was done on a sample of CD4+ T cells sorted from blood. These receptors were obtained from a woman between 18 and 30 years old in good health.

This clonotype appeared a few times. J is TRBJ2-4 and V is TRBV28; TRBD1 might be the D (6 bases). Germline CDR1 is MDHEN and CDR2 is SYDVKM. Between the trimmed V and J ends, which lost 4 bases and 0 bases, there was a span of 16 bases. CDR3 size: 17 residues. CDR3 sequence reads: CASSSTRTALAKNIQYF. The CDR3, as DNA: TGTGCCAGCAGTTCCACCCGGACAGCTCTAGCCAAAAACATTCAGTACTTC.

The CDR3 spells CATSRGRDISSYEQYF. CDR3 coding DNA: TGTGCCACCAGCAGAGGACGGGACATTTCCTCTTACGAGCAGTACTTC. The chain recombines TRBV15 with TRBJ2-7; TRBD1 is a possible D gene (6 bases). CDR3 length: 16 amino acids. The germline V and J ends were trimmed by 1 base and 4 bases, with 17 bases remaining between them. CDR1 is LNHNV, CDR2 YYDKDF, per germline (reference sequence).

In DNA, the CDR3 is TGTGCCAGCAGCCCAAACACCGGGACCACCTACAATGAGCAGTTCTTC. Its translation: CASSPNTGTTYNEQFF. The J gene is TRBJ2-1, the V gene TRBV3-1; D may match TRBD1 or TRBD2 (5 bases each). CDR1 LGHDT and CDR2 YNNKEL come from the germline V gene (reference sequence). Trimming took off 4 bases at V and 2 bases at J, with 15 bases between the two ends. The CDR3 covers 16 residues.

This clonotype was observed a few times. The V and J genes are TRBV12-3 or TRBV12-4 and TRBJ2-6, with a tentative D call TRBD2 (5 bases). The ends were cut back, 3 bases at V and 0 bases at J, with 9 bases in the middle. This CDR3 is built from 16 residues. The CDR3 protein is CASSLIGDSGANVLTF. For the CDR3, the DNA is TGTGCCAGCAGTTTGATCGGGGACTCTGGGGCCAACGTCCTGACTTTC.

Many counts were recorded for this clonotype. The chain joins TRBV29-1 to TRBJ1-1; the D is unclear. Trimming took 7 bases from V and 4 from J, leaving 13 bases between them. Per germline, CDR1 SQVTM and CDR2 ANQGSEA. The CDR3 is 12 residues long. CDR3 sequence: CSALSSATEAFF. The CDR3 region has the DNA TGCAGCGCCCTCAGTTCGGCCACTGAAGCTTTCTTT.

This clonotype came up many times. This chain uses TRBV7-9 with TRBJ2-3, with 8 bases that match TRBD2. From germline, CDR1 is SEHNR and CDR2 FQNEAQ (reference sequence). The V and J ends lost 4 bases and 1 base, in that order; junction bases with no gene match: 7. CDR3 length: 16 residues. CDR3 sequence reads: CASSSRGSGGTDTQYF. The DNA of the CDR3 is TGTGCCAGCAGCTCCCGGGGTAGCGGGGGCACAGATACGCAGTATTTT.

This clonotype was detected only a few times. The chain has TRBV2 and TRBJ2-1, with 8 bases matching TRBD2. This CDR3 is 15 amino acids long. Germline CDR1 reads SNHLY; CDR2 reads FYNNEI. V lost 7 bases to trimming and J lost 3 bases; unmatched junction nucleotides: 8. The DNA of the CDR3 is TGTGCCAGCACGCGGGGGGCAGCTATCTACAATGAGCAGTTCTTC. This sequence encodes CASTRGAAIYNEQFF.

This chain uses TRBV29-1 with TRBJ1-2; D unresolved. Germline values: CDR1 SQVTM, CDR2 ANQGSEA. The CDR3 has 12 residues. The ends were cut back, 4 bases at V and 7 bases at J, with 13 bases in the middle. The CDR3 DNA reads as TGCAGCGTTGGAGTTGTACAGCGTGGCTACACCTTC. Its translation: CSVGVVQRGYTF.